This TCR beta chain was found in a study of cytomegalovirus exposure and HLA in healthy donors. Findings and limits, study-wide: Presence/absence results assume similar sequencing depth per donor, which may not hold.

CDR3 length equals 13 residues. Germline-derived CDR1 and CDR2 are MNHNS and SASEGT. V dropped 3 bases and J dropped 2 bases, with 6 bases sitting between them. Primers included in the PCR were 60 Vbeta and 13 Jbeta primers. Using immunoSEQ multiplex PCR, the repertoire was profiled, and TCRdb retains in-frame clones only, with some absent. The table records 160,000 or so clones, approximately 81% of them present only once. This clone has a single count. Its matching antigen is unknown. The chain couples TRBV6-1 to TRBJ2-3; the D is unclear. Material for sequencing was PBMCs. This receptor was taken from a man aged 30 to 45 in good health and CMV-seronegative. In DNA, the CDR3 is TGTGCCAGCAGTGACGAGATCACAGATACGCAGTATTTT. Protein: CASSDEITDTQYF.